These 17 T cell receptor beta chains came from one sample sequenced in a study of CD8+ T cells in alopecia areata. After isolation, RNA underwent reverse transcription to generate cDNA as the sequencing template. Generated by immunoSEQ multiplex PCR, the TCRdb table keeps only in-frame clones and is missing some. The repertoire consists of about 160,000 clones, with less than 70% occurring once and the leading ten covering 12% to 15%. Described treatment: oral pan-JAK inhibitor, 5-10 mg twice daily. This material consisted of CD4+ T cells sorted from blood, taken at week 24, from a patient treated with tofacitinib. Receptors were obtained from a human donor with alopecia areata.

This chain links TRBV2 with TRBJ2-7; 15 nucleotides align to TRBD2. V shed 5 bases and J 1 base; nucleotides not matched to a gene: 3. The CDR3 extends over 16 amino acids. Germline CDR1 is SNHLY and CDR2 is FYNNEI. CDR3 residues: CASSRGLAGGSYEQYF. In DNA, the CDR3 is TGTGCCAGCAGTCGGGGACTAGCGGGGGGATCCTACGAGCAGTACTTC.

The V call is TRBV5-6, the J call TRBJ1-2; weak D call: TRBD1 (6 bases). Looked up from germline, CDR1 is SGHDT and CDR2 is YYEEEE. The V end lost 1 base, the J end lost 4 bases, and 20 bases lay between the germline ends. There are 17 residues in the CDR3. CDR3 amino acids: CASSLRTARMLVYGYTF. The CDR3 coding sequence is TGTGCCAGCAGCTTGAGGACAGCCCGAATGCTTGTCTATGGCTACACCTTC.

This clone occurred a few times. CDR3 sequence: CASSLGSGANTEAFF. DNA of the CDR3: TGCGCCAGCAGCTTGGGGTCAGGGGCGAACACTGAAGCTTTCTTT. The chain combines TRBV5-1 with TRBJ1-1; TRBD1 might be the D (6 bases). Germline CDR1 is SGHRS and CDR2 is YFSETQ. Trimming stripped 0 bases from V and 1 base from J, with 10 bases between. This CDR3 is built from 15 residues.

The rearrangement links TRBV2 to TRBJ2-3, with D perhaps matching TRBD1 (5 bases). In germline, CDR1 is SNHLY, CDR2 FYNNEI. The CDR3 sequence is 12 residues long. Trimming left V 8 bases short and J 5 bases short, with 11 bases between. Here the CDR3 reads CASDQGIDTQYF. CDR3 coding DNA: TGTGCCAGCGACCAGGGTATAGATACGCAGTATTTT.

The chain recombines TRBV5-1 with TRBJ2-1; no clear D gene. The CDR3 runs 17 residues. V shed 0 bases and J shed 5 bases, with 18 bases lying between them. In germline, CDR1 is SGHRS, CDR2 YFSETQ. The CDR3 nucleotides read TGCGCCAGCAGCTTGGGTCTAGTTTCGACCCTTAACAATGAGCAGTTCTTC. Protein sequence: CASSLGLVSTLNNEQFF. The whole variable domain, filled in from reference TRBV5-1 and TRBJ2-1, reads KAGVTQTPRYLIKTRGQQVTLSCSPISGHRSVSWYQQTPGQGLQFLFEYFSETQRNKGNFPGRFSGRQFSNSRSEMNVSTLELGDSALYLCASSLGLVSTLNNEQFFGPGTRLTVL.

In this sample, this clone turned up once. The rearrangement uses TRBV5-1 and TRBJ2-6; D not certain. V lost 5 bases and J 0 bases, leaving 9 bases between the germline ends. Germline CDR1 SGHRS, CDR2 YFSETQ. The CDR3 is made up of 15 amino acids. The DNA of the CDR3 is TGCGCCAGCAGTCCACAGCCCTCTGGGGCCAACGTCCTGACTTTC. Translating it yields CASSPQPSGANVLTF.

As regards this clone: Only one base separates this from a far larger clonotype, so it likely reflects a read error. The chain couples TRBV7-8 to TRBJ2-1, with D perhaps being TRBD1 or TRBD2 (5 bases each). V was cut by 5 bases and J by 10 bases, with 18 bases left in between. Germline assignment: CDR1 SGHVS and CDR2 FQNEAQ. This CDR3 is built from 14 residues. For the CDR3, the DNA is TGTGCCAGCAGCCACGGGACCGTCACCTACGAGCAGTTCTTC. This codes for CASSHGTVTYEQFF.

The table lists this clone with a few counts. The chain uses TRBV6-6 and TRBJ1-2, with D tentatively TRBD1 (5 bases). CDR1 and CDR2 (germline): MNHNY, SVGAGI (reference sequence). The CDR3 runs to 14 residues. V was cut by 6 bases and J by 0 bases, with 11 bases left in between. The CDR3 loop is CASRPGRANYGYTF. In nucleotides, the CDR3 is TGTGCCAGCAGACCAGGGAGAGCTAACTATGGCTACACCTTC.

The V and J genes are TRBV15 and TRBJ2-5; TRBD2 matches at 7 bases. Germline CDR1 reads LNHNV; CDR2 reads YYDKDF (reference sequence). J lost 2 bases, V lost 1 base, and 1 base had no gene match. The CDR3 length is 14 residues. In nucleotides, the CDR3 is TGTGCCACCAGCAGAGGGGGGGGGCAAGAGACCCAGTACTTC. It yields the protein CATSRGGGQETQYF. Full variable domain (outside the CDR3, taken from reference TRBV15 and TRBJ2-5): DAMVIQNPRYQVTQFGKPVTLSCSQTLNHNVMYWYQQKSSQAPKLLFHYYDKDFNNEADTPDNFQSRRPNTSFCFLDIRSPGLGDTAMYLCATSRGGGQETQYFGPGTRLLVL.

This clone came up a few times. The rearrangement joins TRBV4-2 to TRBJ2-3; 9 nucleotides line up with TRBD2. CDR3 length equals 17 residues. After removal of 0 bases from V and 5 bases from J, the junction contained 9 bases not matched to a gene. Germline values: CDR1 LGHNA, CDR2 YNFKEQ. The CDR3 is CASSQEKGRGGQDTQYF. CDR3 nucleotides: TGTGCCAGCAGCCAAGAAAAGGGGCGGGGGGGACAAGATACGCAGTATTTT.

The CDR3 DNA sequence: TGCGCCAGCAGCCGGGACAACACCTACGAGCAGTACTTC. Translation: CASSRDNTYEQYF. The chain joins TRBV5-1 to TRBJ2-7; D may be TRBD1 (6 bases). Germline values: CDR1 SGHRS, CDR2 YFSETQ. Trimming left V 4 bases short and J 2 bases short, with 10 bases between. The CDR3 is 13 residues long.

This chain uses TRBV4-1 with TRBJ2-5; 10 positions agree with TRBD1. Trimming removed 2 bases from V and 3 bases from J; junction bases left unmatched: 6. CDR3 length equals 16 residues. Germline V lookup: CDR1 MGHRA, CDR2 YSYEKL. The CDR3 nucleotides are TGCGCCAGCAGCCAACTTGGGACAGGGGTTAAAGAGACCCAGTACTTC. This gives the protein CASSQLGTGVKETQYF.

The V call is TRBV29-1, the J call TRBJ1-1; unclear D gene. Trimming took 6 bases from V and 1 from J, leaving 6 bases between them. The CDR3 is 11 amino acids. Per the germline V gene, CDR1 is SQVTM and CDR2 is ANQGSEA. Here the CDR3 reads CSVPSNTEAFF. DNA of the CDR3: TGCAGCGTACCATCGAACACTGAAGCTTTCTTT.

The chain recombines TRBV11-2 with TRBJ2-3; D call uncertain. Trimming removed 1 base from V and 8 bases from J, with 7 bases in between. This CDR3 has 12 amino acids. Germline assignment: CDR1 SGHAT and CDR2 FQNNGV. The CDR3 loop reads CASSLGEITQYF. The CDR3 region has the DNA TGTGCCAGCAGCTTAGGGGAAATTACGCAGTATTTT.

The rearrangement uses TRBV14 and TRBJ1-2; D uncertain. This CDR3 region has 12 residues. The germline gives CDR1 SGHDN, CDR2 FVKESK. V dropped 4 bases and J dropped 8 bases, with 11 bases sitting between them. The CDR3 loop reads CASSPYMEGYTF. The DNA for the CDR3 is TGTGCCAGCAGCCCCTATATGGAAGGCTACACCTTC.

This clone was seen only once. The same CDR3 also results from other DNA sequences found in this sample. The V call is TRBV4-2, the J call TRBJ2-3; 10 bases are a match to TRBD2. The CDR3 is 16 amino acids. Germline values: CDR1 LGHNA, CDR2 YNFKEQ. The V gene end was trimmed by 1 base and the J gene end by 1 base; junction bases not matched to a gene: 2. The CDR3 loop reads CASSQGSGGGTDTQYF. The CDR3 DNA reads TGTGCCAGCAGCCAAGGGAGCGGGGGGGGCACAGATACGCAGTATTTT.

This clone showed up just a few times. The rearrangement joins TRBV7-9 to TRBJ2-4, with 10 positions matching TRBD1. V gave up 0 bases and J gave up 8 bases; unmatched junction bases: 4. The germline V gene encodes CDR1 SEHNR and CDR2 FQNEAQ (reference sequence). This CDR3 is built from 15 residues. CDR3 loop: CASSLAGQGGHIQYF. CDR3 coding DNA: TGTGCCAGCAGCTTAGCAGGACAGGGGGGACACATTCAGTACTTC.